The 21 T cell receptor beta chains in this list originate from one sample, sequenced in a study of somatic mutations in cytotoxic T cells in rheumatoid arthritis. Produced via immunoSEQ multiplex PCR; TCRdb's table is partial and in-frame only. There are approximately 13,000 clones in the sample; under 80% occur only once, and approximately 16% lies in the top ten. Sequenced material: CD8+ T cells sorted from blood. The receptors originated from an adult with rheumatoid arthritis.

This chain connects TRBV6-1 to TRBJ2-7; 10 bases are a match to TRBD2. The germline CDR1 and CDR2 sequences are MNHNS and SASEGT. The CDR3 spans 14 residues. V lost 5 bases and J lost 3; bases outside the gene matches: 4. CDR3 residues: CASSRRTSGYEQYV. As DNA, the CDR3 is TGTGCCAGCAGTAGACGGACTAGCGGCTACGAGCAGTACGTC.

This clone was counted only a few times. V and J are TRBV29-1 and TRBJ1-1; D gene unclear. V was cut by 5 bases and J by 3 bases, with 7 bases left in between. CDR1 and CDR2 (germline): SQVTM, ANQGSEA. This CDR3 contains 11 residues. This CDR3 is CSVFLDTEAFF. Here the CDR3 DNA reads TGCAGCGTTTTTCTGGACACTGAAGCTTTCTTT.

This clone came up a few times. This chain connects TRBV11-2 to TRBJ1-6; D unresolved. CDR1 and CDR2 from the germline V gene are SGHAT and FQNNGV. V lost 3 bases to trimming and J lost 6 bases, with 12 bases between them. The CDR3 sequence is 15 residues long. CDR3 loop: CASSFTELLNSPLHF. CDR3 nucleotides: TGTGCCAGCAGCTTTACAGAGCTGCTTAATTCACCCCTCCACTTT.

This chain joins TRBV5-4 and TRBJ1-4; D is ambiguous. V shed 0 bases and J shed 6 bases, with 18 bases lying between them. Looked up from germline, CDR1 is SGHNT and CDR2 is YYREEE (reference sequence). The CDR3 is 17 amino acids. The CDR3 bases are TGTGCCAGCAGCTTGGCCCCGAGGCAGGAAGCACATGAAAAACTGTTTTTT. It yields the protein CASSLAPRQEAHEKLFF.

The chain combines TRBV6-5 with TRBJ2-7, with 7 positions matching TRBD1. Germline CDR1 MNHEY, CDR2 SVGAGI. CDR3 size: 14 residues. Trimming took 5 bases from V and 3 from J; bases not matched to a gene: 7. The CDR3 DNA reads as TGTGCCAGCAGTATACAAGACAGGGACTACGAGCAGTACTTC. Translating it yields CASSIQDRDYEQYF.

This clone turned up a few times. This chain connects TRBV7-9 to TRBJ2-5; possible D gene TRBD2, 5 bases. Per germline, CDR1 SEHNR and CDR2 FQNEAQ (reference sequence). V lost 7 bases and J 2 bases, leaving 11 bases between the germline ends. The CDR3 consists of 13 residues. The CDR3 protein is CASKPPGQETQYF. DNA for the CDR3: TGTGCCAGCAAACCCCCGGGGCAAGAGACCCAGTACTTC.

This chain uses TRBV5-5 with TRBJ2-3; D is uncertain. There are 11 residues in the CDR3. V was trimmed by 3 bases and J by 2 bases, leaving 1 base between them. Germline CDR1 is SGHKS and CDR2 is YYEKEE (reference sequence). CDR3 bases: TGTGCCAGCAGCTCCACAGATACGCAGTATTTT. It yields the protein CASSSTDTQYF.

The chain employs TRBV6-5 and TRBJ1-6; tentatively, D is TRBD1 (6 bases). The germline CDR1 and CDR2 sequences are MNHEY and SVGAGI. V was clipped by 0 bases and J by 8 bases, with 11 bases between them. The CDR3 spans 15 residues. DNA for the CDR3: TGTGCCAGCAGTTACTCGGACAGTCCTGATTCACCCCTCCACTTT. Translated: CASSYSDSPDSPLHF.

The CDR3 spells CASSVDNGNTIYF. CDR3 nucleotides: TGTGCCAGCAGCGTAGATAATGGAAACACCATATATTTT. V gene TRBV9 combines with J gene TRBJ1-3; D unclear. The CDR3 extends over 13 amino acids. V was shortened by 0 bases and J by 3 bases, with 4 bases between the two germline ends. From germline, CDR1 is SGDLS and CDR2 YYNGEE.

The chain employs TRBV19 and TRBJ1-5; TRBD1 matches at 11 bases. CDR1 is LNHDA, CDR2 SQIVND, per germline (reference sequence). The junction had 3 bases not matched to a gene; V was cut back by 4 bases and J by 4 bases. The CDR3 spans 15 residues. The CDR3 is CASSKDRGLNQPQHF. CDR3 sequence (DNA): TGTGCCAGTAGTAAGGACAGGGGGCTGAATCAGCCCCAGCATTTT.

This clone appeared a few times. This chain links TRBV25-1 with TRBJ2-1, with 13 positions matching TRBD2. The V and J ends lost 8 bases and 9 bases, in that order; junction bases with no gene match: 7. Germline-derived CDR1 and CDR2 are MGHDK and SYGVNS. The CDR3 spans 14 residues. Here the CDR3 reads CASRTSGGATEQFF. DNA for the CDR3: TGTGCCAGCCGAACTAGCGGGGGGGCGACTGAGCAGTTCTTC.

The chain is built from TRBV10-3 and TRBJ2-7; tentatively, D is TRBD2 (6 bases). CDR3 length: 15 residues. Per germline, CDR1 ENHRY and CDR2 SYGVKD. Trimming took 7 bases from V and 7 from J, leaving 23 bases between them. DNA of the CDR3: TGTGCCATCAAAGAGGCCGCTAGCGAGTCTGAAGAGCAGTACTTC. Protein product: CAIKEAASESEEQYF.

The genes are TRBV5-8 and TRBJ1-4, with TRBD1 as a possible D gene (6 bases). This CDR3 has 15 amino acids. V was pared by 4 bases and J by 0 bases, with 10 bases between. Germline CDR1 is SGHTS and CDR2 is YDEGEE. This CDR3 reads CASSMEGATNEKLFF. For the CDR3, the DNA is TGTGCCAGCAGCATGGAGGGGGCAACTAATGAAAAACTGTTTTTT.

This clone has only one observation. V is TRBV13 and J is TRBJ1-1; D ambiguous. This CDR3 has 12 amino acids. Trimming cost V 6 bases and J 8 bases, with 13 bases left between them. In germline, CDR1 is PRHDT, CDR2 FYEKMQ (reference sequence). The CDR3 DNA follows: TGTGCCAGCAGGAGGGCCCGTTTGGAAGCTTTCTTT. Its translation is CASRRARLEAFF.

This chain joins TRBV7-8 and TRBJ1-1; no clear D. The CDR3 consists of 13 residues. The V gene lost 2 bases and the J gene lost 1 base, with 5 bases spanning the gap. Germline CDR1 reads SGHVS; CDR2 reads FQNEAQ. CDR3 nucleotides: TGTGCCAGCAGCTTAAACAGGAACACTGAAGCTTTCTTT. Translating it yields CASSLNRNTEAFF.

The chain has TRBV25-1 and TRBJ1-1, with D possibly matching TRBD1 (5 bases). The CDR3 totals 16 residues. Trimming removed 2 bases at V and 3 bases at J, with 16 bases between. Germline V gene data show CDR1 as MGHDK and CDR2 as SYGVNS. The CDR3 region is CASSEGGRGWDTEAFF. The CDR3 DNA follows: TGTGCCAGCAGTGAAGGGGGGAGGGGTTGGGACACTGAAGCTTTCTTT.

The CDR3 DNA sequence: TGCGCCAGCAGCCAAGATATTACAGAAGAGACCCAGTACTTC. This gives the protein CASSQDITEETQYF. The chain links TRBV4-1 to TRBJ2-5, with no clear D. In germline, CDR1 is MGHRA, CDR2 YSYEKL. The ends were cut back, 0 bases at V and 3 bases at J, with 8 bases in the middle. CDR3 length equals 14 residues.

In this sample, this clone is medium-sized. This rearrangement joins TRBV9 to TRBJ1-1; 7 nucleotides align to TRBD1. The CDR3 totals 14 residues. Germline trimming cut 3 bases from V and 4 bases from J; bases unmatched to any gene: 6. Germline lookup yields CDR1 SGDLS and CDR2 YYNGEE. In nucleotides, the CDR3 is TGTGCCAGCAGCGGAGGGGGCGTCGGCACTGAAGCTTTCTTT. Translating gives CASSGGGVGTEAFF.

This clone was seen once. V and J are TRBV5-1 and TRBJ1-2; 8 bases are shared with TRBD1. Germline trimming cut 0 bases from V and 5 bases from J; bases unmatched to any gene: 9. Germline CDR1 SGHRS, CDR2 YFSETQ. The CDR3 loop spans 16 amino acids. This CDR3 is CASSLVGGQGSYGYTF. CDR3 sequence (DNA): TGCGCCAGCAGCTTGGTTGGTGGACAGGGATCGTATGGCTACACCTTC.

The chain carries TRBV2 and TRBJ1-2; D gene ambiguous. CDR1 is SNHLY and CDR2 is FYNNEI in the germline V gene. Trimming cost V 6 bases and J 4 bases, with 3 bases left between them. This CDR3 region has 10 residues. CDR3: CASRAYGYTF. For the CDR3, the DNA is TGTGCCAGCAGGGCCTATGGCTACACCTTC.

The rearrangement uses TRBV18 and TRBJ2-5; perhaps TRBD1 as D (5 bases). V was shortened by 3 bases and J by 2 bases, with 7 bases between the two germline ends. Germline V gives CDR1 KGHSH, CDR2 LQKENI. This CDR3 has 13 amino acids. The CDR3 coding sequence is TGTGCCAGCTCACCCTACAGGCAAGAGACCCAGTACTTC. Amino acid sequence: CASSPYRQETQYF.